A selection of T cell receptor beta chains follows, all from one sample in a study of cytomegalovirus exposure and HLA in healthy donors. Only in-frame clones appear in the TCRdb table, and some are missing; sequencing was by immunoSEQ multiplex PCR. This sample's table has about 92,000 clones. The specimen sequenced was PBMCs. These receptors originate from a man aged 45-65 years in good health and CMV-seropositive. CDR3s include the opening cysteine and the closing phenylalanine or tryptophan. D genes are given only for firm matches.

d_gene: TRBD1
j_gene: TRBJ2-7
v_gene: TRBV5-1
CDR3nt: TGCGCCAGCACGGACAGGGAATCGGAGCAGTACTTC
CDR3aa: CASTDRESEQYF

d_gene: TRBD1
j_gene: TRBJ2-1
v_gene: TRBV14
CDR3nt: TGTGCCAGCAGCCACCTTAGGGGGCAGGGGCATGGGATTGATGAGCAGTTCTTC
CDR3aa: CASSHLRGQGHGIDEQFF

d_gene: NA
j_gene: TRBJ2-1
v_gene: TRBV27
CDR3nt: TGTGCCAGCAGTCAAACAGGGATCTCCTACAATGAGCAGTTCTTC
CDR3aa: CASSQTGISYNEQFF

d_gene: TRBD2
j_gene: TRBJ2-3
v_gene: TRBV10-1
CDR3nt: TGCGCCAGCAGTCTAGCGGGGAGCGCAGATACGCAGTATTTT
CDR3aa: CASSLAGSADTQYF

d_gene: NA
j_gene: TRBJ2-1
v_gene: TRBV27
CDR3nt: TGTGCCAGCAAGGAGGCTACCCCCTACAATGAGCAGTTCTTC
CDR3aa: CASKEATPYNEQFF

d_gene: NA
j_gene: TRBJ1-1
v_gene: TRBV11-3
CDR3nt: TGTGCCAGCAGCACCAGGGAGGGGCGAAACACTGAAGCTTTCTTT
CDR3aa: CASSTREGRNTEAFF

d_gene: NA
j_gene: TRBJ2-5
v_gene: TRBV5-1
CDR3nt: TGCGCCAGCAGCTTGTCCGTGCGGGAGACCCAGTACTTC
CDR3aa: CASSLSVRETQYF

d_gene: NA
j_gene: TRBJ2-6
v_gene: TRBV15
CDR3nt: TGTGCCACCAGCAGCTCGTCCTCTGCGGGGAAAATCTCTGGGGCCAACGTCCTGACTTTC
CDR3aa: CATSSSSSAGKISGANVLTF

d_gene: TRBD2
j_gene: TRBJ2-1
v_gene: TRBV5-1
CDR3nt: TGCGCCAGCAGCCGAGGGACTAGCGGGGTCAATGAGCAGTTCTTC
CDR3aa: CASSRGTSGVNEQFF

d_gene: NA
j_gene: TRBJ1-1
v_gene: TRBV5-6
CDR3nt: TGTGCCAGCAGCGCTGTTGACAAGCTCACTGAAGCTTTCTTT
CDR3aa: CASSAVDKLTEAFF

d_gene: TRBD2
j_gene: TRBJ2-6
v_gene: TRBV7-6
CDR3nt: TGTGCCAGCAGCGATGGACTAGCGGGATCGAATGGGGCCAACGTCCTGACTTTC
CDR3aa: CASSDGLAGSNGANVLTF

d_gene: TRBD2
j_gene: TRBJ2-5
v_gene: TRBV2
CDR3nt: TGTGCCAGTTCTAGCGGGAGGGCCATATGGGAGACCCAGTACTTC
CDR3aa: CASSSGRAIWETQYF

d_gene: NA
j_gene: TRBJ2-7
v_gene: TRBV9
CDR3nt: TGTGCCAGCAGTAGGGGGGGGACAGGAACCTACGAGCAGTACTTC
CDR3aa: CASSRGGTGTYEQYF

d_gene: NA
j_gene: TRBJ2-1
v_gene: TRBV7-9
CDR3nt: TGTGCCAGCAGGGGTAGAGGTTCTTCCTACAATGAGCAGTTCTTC
CDR3aa: CASRGRGSSYNEQFF

d_gene: TRBD1
j_gene: TRBJ1-1
v_gene: TRBV6-5
CDR3nt: TGTGCCAGCAGTTACCAAGGGGGCGGGTACACTGAAGCTTTCTTT
CDR3aa: CASSYQGGGYTEAFF

d_gene: NA
j_gene: TRBJ1-1
v_gene: TRBV19
CDR3nt: TGTGCCAGTAGTGGGGCAGGGTCAGGGGTGAACACTGAAGCTTTCTTT
CDR3aa: CASSGAGSGVNTEAFF

d_gene: TRBD2
j_gene: TRBJ2-3
v_gene: TRBV30
CDR3nt: TGTGCCTGGACTAGCGGAGATACGCAGTATTTT
CDR3aa: CAWTSGDTQYF

d_gene: NA
j_gene: TRBJ2-5
v_gene: TRBV7-2
CDR3nt: TGTGCCAGCAGCTTACCCCCTGGGGGGACCCAAGAGACCCAGTACTTC
CDR3aa: CASSLPPGGTQETQYF

d_gene: NA
j_gene: TRBJ2-7
v_gene: TRBV4-2
CDR3nt: TGTGCCAGCAGCCCCCGGACTGGGACCTACGAGCAGTACTTC
CDR3aa: CASSPRTGTYEQYF

d_gene: NA
j_gene: TRBJ1-1
v_gene: TRBV7-3
CDR3nt: TGTGCCAGCAGCTTATTCACCCGGGGGGGTGAAGCTTTCTTT
CDR3aa: CASSLFTRGGEAFF

d_gene: NA
j_gene: TRBJ1-1
v_gene: TRBV2
CDR3nt: TGTGCCAGCAGTGTCAGGGTGAACACTGAAGCTTTCTTT
CDR3aa: CASSVRVNTEAFF

d_gene: TRBD2
j_gene: TRBJ2-7
v_gene: TRBV5-6
CDR3nt: TGTGCCAGCAGTTCCATAGCGGGAGACTACGAGCAGTACTTC
CDR3aa: CASSSIAGDYEQYF

d_gene: TRBD2
j_gene: TRBJ2-1
v_gene: TRBV7-8
CDR3nt: TGTGCCAGCAGCTTGCAGGGAGGCGGGAGCTCCGGCAATGAGCAGTTCTTC
CDR3aa: CASSLQGGGSSGNEQFF

d_gene: NA
j_gene: TRBJ1-2
v_gene: TRBV7-9
CDR3nt: TGTGCCAGCAGCTTAGAGGCAGGGGCAACATATGGCTACACCTTC
CDR3aa: CASSLEAGATYGYTF

d_gene: NA
j_gene: TRBJ1-2
v_gene: TRBV7-2
CDR3nt: TGTGCCAGCAGCTTATCTCAAGCGGAGTATGGCTACACCTTC
CDR3aa: CASSLSQAEYGYTF

d_gene: TRBD1
j_gene: TRBJ2-1
v_gene: TRBV9
CDR3nt: TGTGCCAGCAGTCCTAGGACAGGGGTCTACAATGAGCAGTTCTTC
CDR3aa: CASSPRTGVYNEQFF

d_gene: TRBD1
j_gene: TRBJ2-7
v_gene: TRBV30
CDR3nt: TGTGCCTGGAGTGTAAGACAGGGGGCGGGAGAGCAGTACTTC
CDR3aa: CAWSVRQGAGEQYF

d_gene: NA
j_gene: TRBJ1-2
v_gene: TRBV7-9
CDR3nt: TGTGCCAGCAGCGTACAGGAGAACTATGGCTACACCTTC
CDR3aa: CASSVQENYGYTF

d_gene: TRBD2
j_gene: TRBJ2-2
v_gene: TRBV4-1
CDR3nt: TGCGCCAGCAGCCATGCACTAGCGGGATTCGCGAACACCGGGGAGCTGTTTTTT
CDR3aa: CASSHALAGFANTGELFF

d_gene: NA
j_gene: TRBJ1-5
v_gene: TRBV5-6
CDR3nt: TGTGCCAGCAGCTTGGCCAGGGGTCAGCCCCAGCATTTT
CDR3aa: CASSLARGQPQHF

d_gene: TRBD1
j_gene: TRBJ1-2
v_gene: TRBV5-1
CDR3nt: TGCGCCAGCAGGCCCGGGACAGGGGACAGCTATGGCTACACCTTC
CDR3aa: CASRPGTGDSYGYTF

d_gene: NA
j_gene: TRBJ1-2
v_gene: TRBV4-2
CDR3nt: TGTGCCAGCAGCCCCGGACAGCGCACCGAGTCTAACTATGGCTACACCTTC
CDR3aa: CASSPGQRTESNYGYTF

d_gene: NA
j_gene: TRBJ1-1
v_gene: TRBV5-1
CDR3nt: TGCGCCAGCAGCTTGAGGTGGGGAGCGGACACTGAAGCTTTCTTT
CDR3aa: CASSLRWGADTEAFF

d_gene: TRBD2
j_gene: TRBJ2-3
v_gene: TRBV30
CDR3nt: TGTGCCTGGACCTGGGACTACTCCACAGATACGCAGTATTTT
CDR3aa: CAWTWDYSTDTQYF

d_gene: TRBD2
j_gene: TRBJ2-1
v_gene: TRBV7-7
CDR3nt: TGTGCTAGCAGCCGGACTAGCGGGGTAGGGGATGAGCAGTTCTTC
CDR3aa: CASSRTSGVGDEQFF

d_gene: TRBD2
j_gene: TRBJ2-1
v_gene: TRBV5-1
CDR3nt: TGCGCCAGCAGCTTCCCGACTAGCGGGAGGGCCTCCTACAATGAGCAGTTCTTC
CDR3aa: CASSFPTSGRASYNEQFF

d_gene: TRBD2
j_gene: TRBJ2-1
v_gene: TRBV19
CDR3nt: TGTGCCAGTAGTAAATATGGGACTAGCGGGAGGATGTCCTACAATGAGCAGTTCTTC
CDR3aa: CASSKYGTSGRMSYNEQFF

d_gene: TRBD1
j_gene: TRBJ2-1
v_gene: TRBV2
CDR3nt: TGTGCCAGCAGGGGGACAGGGAGCAATGAGCAGTTCTTC
CDR3aa: CASRGTGSNEQFF

d_gene: TRBD2
j_gene: TRBJ2-1
v_gene: TRBV7-2
CDR3nt: TGTGCCAGCAGTCCCAACAGCGGGAGCCTTGAGCAGTTCTTC
CDR3aa: CASSPNSGSLEQFF

d_gene: TRBD2
j_gene: TRBJ2-7
v_gene: TRBV15
CDR3nt: TGTGCCCATGGGATCAAAGGCGGGAGGAACCCCTACGAGCAGTACTTC
CDR3aa: CAHGIKGGRNPYEQYF

d_gene: TRBD2
j_gene: TRBJ2-1
v_gene: TRBV4-1
CDR3nt: TGCGCCAGCTCACCGGGACTAGCCGGTGGGGAGCAGTTCTTC
CDR3aa: CASSPGLAGGEQFF

d_gene: NA
j_gene: TRBJ2-3
v_gene: TRBV10-1
CDR3nt: TGCGCCAGCAGTGAAGTGGCTAGCCTCACAGATACGCAGTATTTT
CDR3aa: CASSEVASLTDTQYF